Below are 2 T cell receptor beta chains sequenced from a single sample in a study of T-cell reconstitution after alpha-beta-depleted transplantation in children. TCRbeta library construction was performed incorporating unique molecular identifiers. MiXCR was run by TCRdb on the PCR reads, yielding one entry per CDR3 protein. The table has some 500,000 distinct CDR3 sequences, approximately 29% seen once. Sequences were derived from PBMCs from the stem cell graft donor, sampled from the stem cell graft. These receptors were taken from a human donor who donated a stem cell graft to a child with aplastic anemia.

Only a few counts were recorded for this clonotype. The V call is TRBV4-1, the J call TRBJ2-1, with D possibly matching TRBD2 (6 bases). The CDR3 covers 16 residues. Germline V lookup: CDR1 MGHRA, CDR2 YSYEKL. V was trimmed by 0 bases and J by 9 bases, leaving 18 bases between them. CDR3 protein: CASSQDYPGGAGEQFF. The CDR3 region has the DNA TGCGCCAGCAGCCAAGATTACCCCGGCGGGGCGGGTGAGCAGTTCTTC.

This clonotype was seen a handful of times. The V gene is TRBV21-1, the J gene TRBJ1-1; the table's D gene call, TRBD1, was not cross checked with the DNA. TRBV21-1 is noted as a pseudogene. The CDR3 runs 15 residues. The CDR3 coding sequence is TGTGCCAGCAAAATAGGGGACAGGGGTTACACTGAAGCTTTCTTT. It translates to CASKIGDRGYTEAFF.